The 18 T cell receptor beta chains below all came from one sample that was sequenced in a study of monozygotic twins with inflammatory bowel disease. No DNA is given; TCRdb re-called the 5' RACE reads and lists each CDR3 protein once. Its listing shows about 43,000 distinct CDR3 sequences. The sample was blood. The receptors derive from a human donor with ulcerative colitis or Crohn's disease, or a healthy co-twin of an affected twin (not recorded which).

The chain links TRBV5-1 to TRBJ1-5. The CDR3 has 14 amino acids. Germline V gene lookup returns CDR1 SGHRS and CDR2 YFSETQ. The CDR3 here is CASRPGQTDQPQHF.

The CDR3 spells CASSAGTRRTGELFF. This rearrangement joins TRBV28 to TRBJ2-2; TCRdb lists TRBD2, though no DNA is available to test this call. Germline CDR1 is MDHEN and CDR2 is SYDVKM. The CDR3 is made up of 15 amino acids.

The genes are TRBV20-1 and TRBJ2-2; lacking DNA, the TRBD2 call made by TCRdb goes unchecked. From germline, CDR1 is DFQATT and CDR2 SNEGSKA (reference sequence). The CDR3 extends over 15 amino acids. The CDR3 protein is CSARQREGFTGELFF.

This chain uses TRBV6-2 or TRBV6-3 with TRBJ2-7; the D call from TCRdb, TRBD1, cannot be confirmed without DNA. The length of the CDR3 is 15 residues. Germline V gene sequence: CDR1 MNHEY, CDR2 SVGEGT. CDR3 residues: CASSYSSGMQYEQYF.

The chain has TRBV28 and TRBJ2-1; the D gene TCRdb calls, TRBD1, cannot be checked with no DNA. CDR3 length equals 12 residues. Germline V lookup: CDR1 MDHEN, CDR2 SYDVKM. The CDR3 loop reads CASSLSSREQFF.

The genes are TRBV3-1 and TRBJ1-1; TCRdb proposes TRBD1, but this gene call is untestable without DNA. CDR3 length: 16 amino acids. The germline gives CDR1 LGHDT, CDR2 YNNKEL (reference sequence). This CDR3 is CASSQGTGKMNTEAFF.

The V and J genes are TRBV11-2 and TRBJ2-4; TCRdb names TRBD1, which stays unverified in the absence of DNA. CDR3 length equals 16 residues. The germline gives CDR1 SGHAT, CDR2 FQNNGV. The CDR3 reads CASSSGQGKRFDMQYF. Drawing the rest from reference TRBV11-2 and TRBJ2-4, the complete variable domain is EAGVAQSPRYKIIEKRQSVAFWCNPISGHATLYWYQQILGQGPKLLIQFQNNGVVDDSQLPKDRFSAERLKGVDSTLKIQPAKLEDSAVYLCASSSGQGKRFDMQYFGAGTRLSVL.

This clonotype is medium-sized by frequency. Here the CDR3 reads CSGVDLAKNIQYF. This chain links TRBV20-1 with TRBJ2-4. Germline CDR1 and CDR2: DFQATT and SNEGSKA (reference sequence). The CDR3 extends over 13 amino acids.

The chain recombines TRBV7-2 with TRBJ1-6. Germline CDR1 is SGHTA and CDR2 is FQGNSA. The CDR3 covers 17 residues. The CDR3 protein is CASSLATWSSYNSPLHF.

The CDR3 sequence: CASSEALTGEGYTF. This sequence joins TRBV6-1 and TRBJ1-2. The CDR3 runs to 14 residues. Germline-derived CDR1 and CDR2 are MNHNS and SASEGT.

The chain uses TRBV27 and TRBJ2-6; TCRdb indicates TRBD1, and absent DNA this call remains unverified. The length of the CDR3 is 17 residues. Germline values: CDR1 MNHEY, CDR2 SMNVEV (reference sequence). CDR3 amino acids: CASSTGDRISGANVLTF.

The genes are TRBV18 and TRBJ1-1. CDR1 is KGHSH, CDR2 LQKENI, per germline. The CDR3 totals 14 residues. The CDR3 is CASSPSGGYTEAFF.

The chain recombines TRBV5-1 with TRBJ1-1; TCRdb's D call, TRBD1, is unchecked because there is no DNA. Germline V gene data show CDR1 as SGHRS and CDR2 as YFSETQ. The CDR3 spans 16 residues. CDR3 loop: CASSLSGGYMNTEAFF.

V and J are TRBV9 and TRBJ2-3; TCRdb lists TRBD1, though no DNA is available to test this call. The germline gives CDR1 SGDLS, CDR2 YYNGEE. The CDR3 totals 16 residues. CDR3 sequence: CASSVGGQVSTDTQYF.

The CDR3 region is CASSEDLGGYTF. The rearrangement uses TRBV18 and TRBJ1-2. The CDR3 totals 12 residues. CDR1 is KGHSH and CDR2 is LQKENI in the germline V gene.

The chain combines TRBV12-3 or TRBV12-4 with TRBJ2-1; TCRdb's D gene call, TRBD2, goes unchecked for lack of DNA. The CDR3 extends over 15 amino acids. CDR3 sequence: CASSSGSSSYNEQFF.

This chain connects TRBV20-1 to TRBJ2-7; TCRdb indicates TRBD2, and absent DNA this call remains unverified. There are 17 residues in the CDR3. Germline CDR1 is DFQATT and CDR2 is SNEGSKA (reference sequence). CDR3 region: CSARDNLVAGAPYEQYF.

The chain employs TRBV2 and TRBJ1-2; TCRdb outputs TRBD1, but without DNA this stays unchecked. Germline CDR1 is SNHLY and CDR2 is FYNNEI. CDR3 length equals 16 residues. The CDR3 spells CASSDRDQALNYGYTF.